Each of the 8 T cell receptor beta chains below was sequenced from the same sample in a study of spatial heterogeneity in lung cancer. Study results and caveats: Within tumors, counts of expanded alpha and beta TCRs tracked tumor mutation counts.

No cognate antigen is known for these TCRs. Described time point: sample taken at primary tumor resection. TCRdb re-analysed the 5' RACE reads in MiXCR, keeping a single row per CDR3 protein. The sample includes about 9,800 distinct CDR3 sequences, about 54% of them seen just once. The sequences come from lung tumor tissue, collected at surgery. The receptors shown here come from a female donor with early-stage non-small cell lung cancer.

Comments on this clonotype: A library made for alpha chains picked up this beta chain off target, so its size means little. The rearrangement links TRBV27 to TRBJ2-4, with D hard to call. Trimming took 5 bases from V and 0 from J, leaving 14 bases between them. The length of the CDR3 is 16 residues. Germline V gene sequence: CDR1 MNHEY, CDR2 SMNVEV (reference sequence). CDR3 in amino acids: CASSDSSWVAKNIQYF. DNA for the CDR3: TGTGCCAGCAGTGACTCTTCATGGGTAGCCAAAAACATTCAGTACTTC.

Concerning this clonotype: As an off-target read in a library built for alpha chains, this beta chain has a frequency of little significance. The chain is built from TRBV6-6 and TRBJ1-1; D unresolved. CDR1 and CDR2 from the germline V gene are MNHNY and SVGAGI (reference sequence). V dropped 4 bases and J dropped 2 bases, with 14 bases sitting between them. The CDR3 is 15 amino acids. As DNA, the CDR3 is TGTGCCAGCAGTTTATCGACGGGATCTAACACTGAAGCTTTCTTT. This codes for CASSLSTGSNTEAFF.

Concerning this clonotype itself: A library made for alpha chains picked up this beta chain off target, so its size means little. The rearrangement links TRBV5-5 to TRBJ2-6; D is uncertain. This CDR3 contains 16 residues. From germline, CDR1 is SGHKS and CDR2 YYEKEE (reference sequence). Between the trimmed V and J ends, which lost 0 bases and 0 bases, there was a span of 7 bases. The CDR3 bases are TGTGCCAGCAGCTTGGTTTTCGCCTCTGGGGCCAACGTCCTGACTTTC. As protein: CASSLVFASGANVLTF.

This clonotype was counted only a few times. For a library built for alpha chains, this beta chain is a stray read; little rests on its size. The J gene is TRBJ2-6, the V gene TRBV28; D is unclear. V was clipped by 3 bases and J by 0 bases, with 9 bases between them. CDR3 length equals 16 residues. Germline values: CDR1 MDHEN, CDR2 SYDVKM. CDR3 loop: CASSFGRYSGANVLTF. The CDR3 nucleotides read TGTGCCAGCAGTTTCGGCAGGTACTCTGGGGCCAACGTCCTGACTTTC.

To note about this clonotype: This beta chain appears as a stray read in a library generated for alpha chains; its size is not informative. The CDR3 coding sequence is TGTGCCAGCACCAAGGCGGAGAACACTGAAGCTTTCTTT. Translating gives CASTKAENTEAFF. The chain has TRBV12-3 or TRBV12-4 and TRBJ1-1; D unresolved. V was trimmed by 7 bases and J by 1 base, leaving 10 bases between them. This CDR3 is built from 13 residues.

As concerns this clonotype: This beta chain appears as a stray read in a library generated for alpha chains; its size is not informative. The chain uses TRBV3-1 and TRBJ2-7, with D maybe TRBD1 (5 bases). There are 13 residues in the CDR3. Germline CDR1 LGHDT, CDR2 YNNKEL (reference sequence). The V end was cut by 8 bases, the J end by 5 bases, with 16 bases between. CDR3 in DNA: TGTGCCAGCGGGAATCGACAGACCCACGAGCAGTACTTC. Protein product: CASGNRQTHEQYF.

Note on this clonotype: The size of this beta chain means little, since it is a stray read in a library made for alpha chains. The chain uses TRBV7-3 and TRBJ2-1; D is ambiguous. Trimming took 1 base from V and 9 from J, leaving 16 bases between them. The germline V gene encodes CDR1 SGHTA and CDR2 FQGTGA. This CDR3 has 15 amino acids. The CDR3 DNA sequence: TGTGCCAGCAGCTTAAACCCACCGCCTTCCAGTGAGCAGTTCTTC. This translates into CASSLNPPPSSEQFF.

Concerning this clonotype itself: A library made for alpha chains picked up this beta chain off target, so its size means little. J is TRBJ2-1 and V is TRBV4-3; the match to TRBD2 covers 11 bases. Germline values: CDR1 LGHNA, CDR2 YSLEER. The CDR3 length is 16 residues. V lost 2 bases to trimming and J lost 6 bases; unmatched junction nucleotides: 6. The chain's CDR3 is CASSQLSSGGRNEQFF. CDR3 nucleotide sequence: TGCGCCAGCAGCCAATTGTCTAGCGGGGGGCGCAATGAGCAGTTCTTC.